This T cell receptor (beta chain) was captured in a study of cytotoxic CD8 clonotypes in ibrutinib-treated CLL. Study-level results: Higher clonality was seen at ibrutinib response and a return toward baseline at progression. There were differences in sampling times between sustained-remission and progressing patients. Baseline clonality exceeded age-matched healthy donors and tracked circulating CD8+ T-cell counts.

V gave up 1 base and J gave up 0 bases, with 13 bases separating them. CDR3 length: 18 amino acids. Germline V gives CDR1 SGHTA, CDR2 FQGTGA. The data were produced by immunoSEQ multiplex PCR, yet TCRdb's version contains in-frame clones alone and is incomplete. The sample contains tens of thousands of clones, about 47% of which appear only once. With regard to this clone: Antigen unknown.

This material consisted of PBMCs, taken before ibrutinib treatment. The chain links TRBV7-3 to TRBJ2-6; D could derive from TRBD1 or TRBD2 (5 bases each). The origin of this receptor is a human donor with chronic lymphocytic leukemia. The CDR3 region has the DNA TGTGCCAGCAGCTTAAGGTCGGGACCCTACTCTGGGGCCAACGTCCTGACTTTC. The encoded protein is CASSLRSGPYSGANVLTF.